Below are 5 T cell receptor beta chains sequenced from a single sample in a study of T cells in Graves' hyperthyroidism and ophthalmopathy. Template material for amplifying TCR beta CDR3 regions consisted of RNA transcripts. Carried out on the TCR CDR3, a first-round RT-PCR used the HTBI primer set. One entry per CDR3 protein results from TCRdb running MiXCR on the multiplex PCR reads. The table has 600,000 to 700,000 distinct CDR3 sequences, about 14% seen once; the top ten hold 3.5% to 4.5%. The sequencing sample was made of blood. These receptors all stem from a woman aged 40 to 50 with Graves' ophthalmopathy.

The sample holds a few counts of this clonotype. This chain uses TRBV27 with TRBJ2-7, with D perhaps matching TRBD1 (6 bases). Germline assignment: CDR1 MNHEY and CDR2 SMNVEV (reference sequence). The V end lost 4 bases, the J end lost 6 bases, and 13 bases lay between the germline ends. The CDR3 has 13 residues. The CDR3 here is CASSSSGEREQYF. The CDR3, as DNA: TGTGCCAGCAGTTCCTCAGGGGAGCGCGAGCAGTACTTC.

This clonotype was seen ten or more times. The chain couples TRBV4-3 to TRBJ1-3; D is unclear. CDR3 size: 14 residues. Per the germline V gene, CDR1 is LGHNA and CDR2 is YSLEER. The V end was cut by 6 bases, the J end by 2 bases, with 11 bases between. In DNA, the CDR3 is TGCGCCAGCAGTCAGGACCGTGCTGGAAACACCATATATTTT. Amino acids: CASSQDRAGNTIYF.

This clonotype was counted many times. The gene calls are TRBV7-2 and TRBJ2-5, with 10 bases matching TRBD2. In germline, CDR1 is SGHTA, CDR2 FQGNSA. The V and J ends lost 5 bases and 4 bases, in that order; junction bases with no gene match: 4. This CDR3 has 14 residues. The CDR3 here is CASSTRLAGETQYF. For the CDR3, the DNA is TGTGCCAGCAGCACCCGACTAGCGGGAGAGACCCAGTACTTC.

The rearrangement uses TRBV12-3 or TRBV12-4 and TRBJ2-4; 14 bases align to TRBD2. The CDR3 has 18 residues. Trimming at V came to 4 bases and at J to 0 bases, leaving 5 bases not matched to a gene. Here the CDR3 DNA reads TGTGCCAGCAGTTCGACTAGCGGGAGGGCGATAGCCAAAAACATTCAGTACTTC. Residues: CASSSTSGRAIAKNIQYF.

The rearrangement links TRBV12-3 or TRBV12-4 to TRBJ1-1, with D maybe TRBD1 (5 bases). The CDR3 spans 15 residues. Trimming shortened V by 3 bases and J by 5 bases, and 16 bases separated the two germline ends. The CDR3 DNA reads TGTGCCAGCAGTTTTGAAGCCCGGCGGGGGACTGAAGCTTTCTTT. Protein product: CASSFEARRGTEAFF.